This passage covers 28 T cell receptor beta chains from one sample sequenced in a study of CD8 T cells in Susac syndrome. A quantity of about 0.5 to 1 ug RNA underwent reverse transcription using random hexamers. TCRdb recomputed calls from the immunoSEQ multiplex PCR reads with MiXCR, one row per CDR3 protein. The sample has some 99,000 distinct CDR3 sequences, roughly 97% seen once. The sequencing sample was made of CD4+ T cells from PBMCs. The receptors originated from a human donor in good health.

The chain joins TRBV7-9 to TRBJ1-1; D call uncertain. CDR1 SEHNR and CDR2 FQNEAQ come from the germline V gene (reference sequence). Trimming stripped 5 bases from V and 4 bases from J, with 11 bases between. The CDR3 runs to 13 residues. Here the CDR3 reads CASSKTTTTEAFF. CDR3 bases: TGTGCCAGCAGCAAAACTACAACCACTGAAGCTTTCTTT.

The chain couples TRBV5-1 to TRBJ1-1; D ambiguous. This CDR3 has 15 residues. Trimming left V 0 bases short and J 1 base short, with 10 bases between. CDR1 and CDR2 from the germline V gene are SGHRS and YFSETQ. CDR3 coding DNA: TGCGCCAGCAGCTTGGATAGGGCGACGAACACTGAAGCTTTCTTT. The encoded protein is CASSLDRATNTEAFF. Supplemented by reference TRBV5-1 and TRBJ1-1, the full variable domain reads KAGVTQTPRYLIKTRGQQVTLSCSPISGHRSVSWYQQTPGQGLQFLFEYFSETQRNKGNFPGRFSGRQFSNSRSEMNVSTLELGDSALYLCASSLDRATNTEAFFGQGTRLTVV.

The rearrangement links TRBV3-1 to TRBJ2-6; D unresolved. The germline V gene has CDR1 LGHDT and CDR2 YNNKEL (reference sequence). CDR3 length: 15 amino acids. V was pared by 3 bases and J by 0 bases, with 6 bases between. CDR3 bases: TGTGCCAGCAGCCATTTTGGCTCTGGGGCCAACGTCCTGACTTTC. It yields the protein CASSHFGSGANVLTF.

The chain employs TRBV25-1 and TRBJ1-5, with 7 bases that match TRBD1. Trimming cost V 6 bases and J 4 bases; bases outside gene matches: 6. CDR3 size: 14 residues. Germline CDR1 and CDR2: MGHDK and SYGVNS. This CDR3 is CASRSSGGNQPQHF. In nucleotides, the CDR3 is TGTGCCAGCAGGAGCTCAGGGGGGAATCAGCCCCAGCATTTT.

This clonotype was observed a handful of times. V is TRBV29-1 and J is TRBJ2-7; 7 bases are a match to TRBD1. V dropped 5 bases and J dropped 3; count of bases not matched to a gene: 4. The CDR3 runs to 12 residues. CDR1 and CDR2 from the germline V gene are SQVTM and ANQGSEA. CDR3 loop: CSVRWDSYEQYF. As DNA, the CDR3 is TGCAGCGTTCGATGGGACAGCTACGAGCAGTACTTC.

V is TRBV12-3 or TRBV12-4 and J is TRBJ2-4; D is perhaps TRBD1 (5 bases). The V and J ends lost 4 bases and 1 base respectively, with 20 bases between them. The CDR3 runs 18 residues. The CDR3 loop is CASSSRLLGARAKNIQYF. CDR3 coding DNA: TGTGCCAGCAGTTCACGGCTTTTAGGGGCGCGGGCCAAAAACATTCAGTACTTC.

A single count supports this clonotype. V gene TRBV5-6 combines with J gene TRBJ2-7, with D unclear. This CDR3 has 14 residues. Trimming shortened V by 0 bases and J by 2 bases, and 9 bases separated the two germline ends. The V gene's germline CDR1 is SGHDT and CDR2 YYEEEE. In DNA, the CDR3 is TGTGCCAGCAGCTTGGATGTCCCACCCTACGAGCAGTACTTC. It specifies CASSLDVPPYEQYF.

This chain links TRBV24-1 with TRBJ1-2, with no clear D. The V gene lost 9 bases and the J gene lost 8 bases, with 18 bases spanning the gap. Germline V gene lookup returns CDR1 KGHDR and CDR2 SFDVKD. The CDR3 extends over 13 amino acids. The CDR3 reads CATFDRGPKGYTF. The CDR3 nucleotides read TGTGCCACCTTTGACCGAGGACCCAAGGGCTACACCTTC.

The rearrangement joins TRBV18 to TRBJ2-7; D could derive from TRBD1 or TRBD2 (6 bases each). The germline V and J ends were trimmed by 8 bases and 3 bases, with 17 bases remaining between them. The CDR3 length is 14 residues. The germline V gene encodes CDR1 KGHSH and CDR2 LQKENI. CDR3 bases: TGTGCCAGCCACACCGGGGGCAAGAACTACGAGCAGTACTTC. Residues: CASHTGGKNYEQYF.

The chain links TRBV9 to TRBJ2-7, with a weak D call TRBD1 (6 bases). CDR1 is SGDLS, CDR2 YYNGEE, per germline. The CDR3 spans 15 residues. The ends were cut back, 0 bases at V and 2 bases at J, with 12 bases in the middle. CDR3 sequence reads: CASSVVPGDPYEQYF. Here the CDR3 DNA reads TGTGCCAGCAGCGTAGTCCCAGGGGACCCCTACGAGCAGTACTTC.

The rearrangement joins TRBV29-1 to TRBJ2-7, with 10 bases that match TRBD1. V was clipped by 3 bases and J by 2 bases; unmatched bases: 4. Germline CDR1 reads SQVTM; CDR2 reads ANQGSEA. CDR3 length equals 14 residues. CDR3 amino acids: CSVDGTGDTYEQYF. CDR3 nucleotide sequence: TGCAGCGTTGACGGGACAGGGGACACCTACGAGCAGTACTTC.

The V gene is TRBV30, the J gene TRBJ1-5; the D gene is possibly TRBD1 (6 bases). The CDR3 spans 15 residues. V gave up 0 bases and J gave up 4 bases, with 13 bases separating them. CDR1 and CDR2 (germline): GTSNPN, SVGIG (reference sequence). In DNA, the CDR3 is TGTGCCTGGAGTGTACAGGGACCGGAAAATCAGCCCCAGCATTTT. Translated: CAWSVQGPENQPQHF.

The rearrangement joins TRBV30 to TRBJ2-1; D uncertain. Looked up from germline, CDR1 is GTSNPN and CDR2 is SVGIG (reference sequence). The CDR3 loop spans 13 amino acids. The ends were cut back, 8 bases at V and 3 bases at J, with 14 bases in the middle. The chain's CDR3 is CARNGFVYNEQFF. CDR3 DNA: TGTGCCCGGAATGGATTCGTCTACAATGAGCAGTTCTTC.

The chain uses TRBV4-1 and TRBJ2-3; 9 bases align to TRBD1. The CDR3 loop spans 15 amino acids. Germline CDR1 MGHRA, CDR2 YSYEKL. With V trimmed by 4 bases and J by 1 base, 3 bases remained unmatched. The CDR3 nucleotides read TGCGCCAGCAGCCCCTGGACAGGGGGCACAGATACGCAGTATTTT. Residues: CASSPWTGGTDTQYF.

The J gene is TRBJ1-4, the V gene TRBV28; D possibly corresponds to TRBD1 (6 bases). This CDR3 is 15 amino acids long. Per germline, CDR1 MDHEN and CDR2 SYDVKM. The V gene lost 5 bases and the J gene lost 3 bases, with 13 bases spanning the gap. The CDR3 nucleotides read TGTGCCAGCAGTGGACAGCAGGCCTCTAATGAAAAACTGTTTTTT. This codes for CASSGQQASNEKLFF.

The chain links TRBV29-1 to TRBJ1-1, with a tentative D call TRBD1 (5 bases). The V and J ends lost 7 bases and 4 bases respectively, with 19 bases between them. The CDR3 totals 14 residues. Germline loops: CDR1 SQVTM, CDR2 ANQGSEA. CDR3 sequence reads: CSAQRGKAGTEAFF. The CDR3 bases are TGCAGCGCCCAAAGGGGAAAGGCTGGCACTGAAGCTTTCTTT.

This clonotype was detected once. The chain is built from TRBV3-1 and TRBJ2-7, with 12 bases that match TRBD2. The CDR3 is 15 residues long. V trimming: 5 bases; J trimming: 9 bases; junction bases outside the gene matches: 11. Germline CDR1 and CDR2: LGHDT and YNNKEL (reference sequence). Here the CDR3 DNA reads TGTGCCAGCAGCGACGCTAGCGGGGGGGCCAGGGCGCAGTACTTC. This encodes CASSDASGGARAQYF.

A single count supports this clonotype. The chain couples TRBV6-5 to TRBJ2-5; no clear D gene. Germline-derived CDR1 and CDR2 are MNHEY and SVGAGI. This CDR3 has 13 amino acids. Trimming left V 2 bases short and J 8 bases short, with 12 bases between. CDR3 sequence: CASSYPASETQYF. The CDR3, as DNA: TGTGCCAGCAGTTACCCGGCGTCAGAAACCCAGTACTTC.

This clonotype was detected only once. The V and J genes are TRBV19 and TRBJ2-7, with a weak D call TRBD2 (6 bases). The CDR3 extends over 16 amino acids. Between the trimmed V and J ends, which lost 1 base and 0 bases, there was a span of 13 bases. Germline V lookup: CDR1 LNHDA, CDR2 SQIVND (reference sequence). The CDR3: CASSIGAGSFSYEQYF. DNA for the CDR3: TGTGCCAGTAGTATAGGTGCGGGAAGCTTCTCCTACGAGCAGTACTTC.

V gene TRBV10-3 combines with J gene TRBJ1-6, with 10 bases lining up with TRBD1. CDR3 size: 15 residues. Germline V CDR1 and CDR2: ENHRY, SYGVKD. V was clipped by 4 bases and J by 4 bases; unmatched bases: 1. The CDR3 DNA sequence: TGTGCCATCAGTGGGGGACAGGGGTATAATTCACCCCTCCACTTT. Translation gives CAISGGQGYNSPLHF.

This rearrangement joins TRBV2 to TRBJ2-3; D gene uncertain. V was clipped by 8 bases and J by 6 bases, with 18 bases between them. The CDR3 length is 14 residues. Germline V gene lookup returns CDR1 SNHLY and CDR2 FYNNEI. CDR3 DNA sequence: TGTGCCAGCGGATCAGGAGACTCTGGGGATACGCAGTATTTT. Translating gives CASGSGDSGDTQYF. Supplemented by reference TRBV2 and TRBJ2-3, the full variable domain reads EPEVTQTPSHQVTQMGQEVILRCVPISNHLYFYWYRQILGQKVEFLVSFYNNEISEKSEIFDDQFSVERPDGSNFTLKIRSTKLEDSAMYFCASGSGDSGDTQYFGPGTRLTVL.

The chain employs TRBV7-9 and TRBJ2-7, with TRBD1 matching over 9 bases. The germline V gene encodes CDR1 SEHNR and CDR2 FQNEAQ (reference sequence). This CDR3 region has 14 residues. Germline trimming cut 5 bases from V and 4 bases from J; bases unmatched to any gene: 6. The CDR3 reads CASSIQGQGYEQYF. The CDR3 DNA is TGTGCCAGCAGCATACAGGGACAGGGATACGAGCAGTACTTC. Combining the CDR3 with reference TRBV7-9 and TRBJ2-7 gives the whole variable domain DTGVSQNPRHKITKRGQNVTFRCDPISEHNRLYWYRQTLGQGPEFLTYFQNEAQLEKSRLLSDRFSAERPKGSFSTLEIQRTEQGDSAMYLCASSIQGQGYEQYFGPGTRLTVT.

This clonotype is a singleton in its sample. The chain links TRBV7-9 to TRBJ1-2; TRBD1 aligns across 7 bases. The CDR3 has 13 amino acids. Germline assignment: CDR1 SEHNR and CDR2 FQNEAQ (reference sequence). J lost 6 bases, V lost 3 bases, and 4 bases had no gene match. In DNA form, the CDR3 reads TGTGCCAGCAGCTTCGGTCAGGGGGATGGCTACACCTTC. As protein: CASSFGQGDGYTF.

The rearrangement uses TRBV20-1 and TRBJ2-7; D remains ambiguous. Germline values: CDR1 DFQATT, CDR2 SNEGSKA (reference sequence). The V gene lost 6 bases and the J gene lost 1 base, with 13 bases spanning the gap. CDR3 length equals 13 residues. Here the CDR3 DNA reads TGCAGTGCCCCCTTTCGCGGTTCCTACGAGCAGTACTTC. Translating it yields CSAPFRGSYEQYF.

The chain has TRBV5-1 and TRBJ1-5; D remains unclear. The germline CDR1 and CDR2 sequences are SGHRS and YFSETQ. Trimming left V 0 bases short and J 4 bases short, with 20 bases between. This CDR3 is built from 18 residues. CDR3 residues: CASSLVSTAGIRNQPQHF. DNA of the CDR3: TGCGCCAGCAGCTTGGTATCTACAGCAGGAATAAGGAATCAGCCCCAGCATTTT.

The J gene is TRBJ2-7, the V gene TRBV15; D may be TRBD2 (5 bases). The CDR3 has 15 residues. In germline, CDR1 is LNHNV, CDR2 YYDKDF (reference sequence). The V and J ends lost 5 bases and 7 bases respectively, with 21 bases between them. In DNA form, the CDR3 reads TGTGCCACCAGCCGAGGAGAATTGGGGAGACTTGAGCAGTACTTC. It is translated as CATSRGELGRLEQYF.

The chain links TRBV2 to TRBJ2-7; 8 bases map to TRBD1. The CDR3 runs 15 residues. Germline V lookup: CDR1 SNHLY, CDR2 FYNNEI. Trimming took 4 bases from V and 0 from J; bases not matched to a gene: 5. The CDR3 loop reads CASSGGQGASYEQYF. As DNA, the CDR3 is TGTGCCAGCAGTGGTGGGCAGGGGGCCTCCTACGAGCAGTACTTC. Full variable domain (outside the CDR3, taken from reference TRBV2 and TRBJ2-7): EPEVTQTPSHQVTQMGQEVILRCVPISNHLYFYWYRQILGQKVEFLVSFYNNEISEKSEIFDDQFSVERPDGSNFTLKIRSTKLEDSAMYFCASSGGQGASYEQYFGPGTRLTVT.

In DNA form, the CDR3 reads TGCAGTGCCAGGACAGATTTAAATGAAAAACTGTTTTTT. Protein: CSARTDLNEKLFF. The chain joins TRBV20-1 to TRBJ1-4; TRBD1 might be the D (6 bases). The CDR3 covers 13 residues. Germline CDR1 reads DFQATT; CDR2 reads SNEGSKA (reference sequence). Trimming pared 6 bases from V and 5 bases from J, leaving 13 bases between.